The entry below gives a single TCR beta chain sequence along with its context. Antigen unknown. Indicated time point: recipient sample about 28 days before transplant, after cytoreduction. The sample originates from a study of T cell clonotyping in hematopoietic cell transplantation. Study-level information: Cytoreduction preceded collection of pretransplant recipient samples. Overall study results and limits: Higher Inverse Simpson Index values in graft donor and pretransplant recipient predicted broader posttransplant TCR diversity.

Per the germline V gene, CDR1 is LNHDA and CDR2 is SQIVND (reference sequence). V was pared by 4 bases and J by 8 bases, with 17 bases between. CDR3 length: 15 residues. Libraries were prepared by immunoSEQ multiplex PCR; TCRdb keeps only in-frame clonotypes and omits some of them. The profile shows 75,000 to 95,000 clones, approximately 95% of them singletons. Material: peripheral blood mononuclear cells, obtained before stem cell transplant. The V call is TRBV19, the J call TRBJ1-4; TRBD1 might be the D (5 bases). The TCR comes from a woman aged 45 to 65 with acute myeloid leukemia. Some clones in this sample may be carry-over from other donors' samples. The CDR3 DNA is TGTGCCAGTAGTAACGGGGACGCGCCCTACGAAAAACTGTTTTTT. Protein: CASSNGDAPYEKLFF.